This passage covers 6 T cell receptor beta chains from one sample sequenced in a study of blood T cell repertoires in COVID-19 (dated by TCRdb to the early 2020s). The receptor library was made with the immunoSEQ multiplex PCR assay. The clones in this table, taken by TCRdb from immuneACCESS, are in-frame only. Not every clone is retained; where verified, under half of the shortfall comes from an unresolved V gene, and the cause of the rest is unknown. The sample records approximately 170,000 clones, about nine tenths of which are singletons. Together, the top ten hold approximately 9.9% of the sample. Sequencing was done on a sample of peripheral blood. The receptors here all came from an older woman with COVID-19, enrolled during active disease.

This sequence joins TRBV24-1 and TRBJ2-2, with 7 bases matching TRBD2. The CDR3 runs to 16 residues. The germline V gene encodes CDR1 KGHDR and CDR2 SFDVKD. With V trimmed by 5 bases and J by 5 bases, 10 bases remained unmatched. In DNA, the CDR3 is TGTGCCACCAGTGGCAGCGGGATGTTTGTAACCGGGGAGCTGTTTTTT. Its translation: CATSGSGMFVTGELFF.

As for this clone: A read error may account for a junction end that differs from germline. The J gene is TRBJ1-2, the V gene TRBV6-2 or TRBV6-3; D may be TRBD1 (6 bases). Germline lookup yields CDR1 MNHEY and CDR2 SVGEGT. This CDR3 contains 13 residues. CDR3 nucleotide sequence: TGTGCCAGCAGTCACTCACAGGGAACGGGCTACACCTTC. This codes for CASSHSQGTGYTF.

The rearrangement joins TRBV19 to TRBJ1-5; D gene ambiguous. V was cut by 7 bases and J by 0 bases, with 10 bases left in between. Germline assignment: CDR1 LNHDA and CDR2 SQIVND (reference sequence). The CDR3 loop spans 14 amino acids. The DNA for the CDR3 is TGTGCCAGTAACGCGGGTCGTAGCAATCAGCCCCAGCATTTT. Protein sequence: CASNAGRSNQPQHF.

The chain recombines TRBV4-2 with TRBJ2-7; TRBD2 aligns across 9 bases. The CDR3 runs to 17 residues. CDR1 LGHNA and CDR2 YNFKEQ come from the germline V gene. J was trimmed by 0 bases and V by 5 bases; bases with no gene match: 11. The CDR3 reads CASSKERTSALSYEQYF. The CDR3 nucleotides are TGTGCCAGCAGCAAGGAGAGGACTAGCGCCCTCTCCTACGAGCAGTACTTC.

This chain links TRBV27 with TRBJ1-2; 10 bases map to TRBD1. Trimming cost V 2 bases and J 7 bases; bases outside gene matches: 13. CDR3 length: 17 residues. Germline loops: CDR1 MNHEY, CDR2 SMNVEV (reference sequence). CDR3 region: CASSLNPSGQGLGGYTF. The CDR3 region has the DNA TGTGCCAGCAGTTTAAATCCATCGGGACAGGGGTTAGGTGGCTACACCTTC.

The CDR3 is CASSLGQYNEQFF. The CDR3 bases are TGTGCCAGCAGCCTTGGACAGTACAATGAGCAGTTCTTC. The chain has TRBV3-1 (or the pseudogene TRBV3-2) and TRBJ2-1, with D perhaps matching TRBD1 (6 bases). Deletions cut 4 bases from V and 4 bases from J, with 8 bases between. Germline V gene lookup returns CDR1 LGHDT and CDR2 YNNKEL (reference sequence). CDR3 length: 13 residues.